These 21 T cell receptor beta chains originate from one sample sequenced in a study of shared clonotypes between healthy human individuals (dated by TCRdb to the early 2020s). Libraries were prepared through the immunoSEQ multiplex PCR assay. The immuneACCESS repertoire file appears here via TCRdb, limited to in-frame rearrangements. These files lack a portion of the clones; in checked studies, under half of the deficit traces to unresolved V genes, and the cause of the others is not known. The sample has about 2.4 million clones on record, 80% to 95% of them singletons. 0.35% to 0.45% of the sample rests with the top ten. Sequenced input: naive CD4+ T cells from PBMCs. This specimen's cell subset or site label, interpreted: CD45RA+ positively selected. These receptors were collected from a young man in good health. Some clones in this sample may be carry-over from other donors' samples.

This chain connects TRBV11-2 to TRBJ1-1, with D maybe TRBD1 (5 bases). This CDR3 has 13 amino acids. Germline V gene lookup returns CDR1 SGHAT and CDR2 FQNNGV. V dropped 0 bases and J dropped 3 bases, with 5 bases sitting between them. The CDR3 bases are TGTGCCAGCAGCTTAGAACAGGACACTGAAGCTTTCTTT. It encodes CASSLEQDTEAFF.

V is TRBV6-6 and J is TRBJ1-5; perhaps TRBD1 as D (6 bases). CDR3 size: 16 residues. With 0 bases removed from V and 3 bases from J, the gap between germline ends came to 12 bases. Germline-derived CDR1 and CDR2 are MNHNY and SVGAGI (reference sequence). CDR3 sequence (DNA): TGTGCCAGCAGTTACTCAGGCTGGGACAACAATCAGCCCCAGCATTTT. As protein: CASSYSGWDNNQPQHF.

The gene calls are TRBV28 and TRBJ1-2; perhaps TRBD1 as D (6 bases). V lost 0 bases and J 2 bases, leaving 10 bases between the germline ends. The germline V gene has CDR1 MDHEN and CDR2 SYDVKM. The CDR3 is 15 amino acids. The DNA of the CDR3 is TGTGCCAGCAGTTTATGGGCAGGGGAAAACTATGGCTACACCTTC. Translation gives CASSLWAGENYGYTF.

This chain connects TRBV28 to TRBJ2-3; unclear D gene. The CDR3 consists of 13 residues. Germline V lookup: CDR1 MDHEN, CDR2 SYDVKM. V lost 8 bases and J 0 bases, leaving 9 bases between the germline ends. In DNA form, the CDR3 reads TGTGCCAGCGCCGACACTAGCACAGATACGCAGTATTTT. Translated, it gives CASADTSTDTQYF.

The rearrangement uses TRBV5-1 and TRBJ2-5; possibly TRBD1 for D (6 bases). The CDR3 contains 15 residues. Trimming shortened V by 4 bases and J by 7 bases, and 20 bases separated the two germline ends. The germline gives CDR1 SGHRS, CDR2 YFSETQ. In DNA, the CDR3 is TGCGCCAGCAGCCCGCTGGGACACCAATTCGGGACCCAGTACTTC. It translates to CASSPLGHQFGTQYF.

This chain links TRBV5-1 with TRBJ2-1; D is undetermined. V shed 4 bases and J shed 5 bases, with 10 bases lying between them. The CDR3 spans 13 residues. The germline gives CDR1 SGHRS, CDR2 YFSETQ. The CDR3 region is CASSVEPNNEQFF. CDR3 DNA: TGCGCCAGCAGCGTGGAGCCTAACAATGAGCAGTTCTTC.

The gene calls are TRBV30 and TRBJ2-1; D gene ambiguous. CDR1 and CDR2 from the germline V gene are GTSNPN and SVGIG (reference sequence). V was cut by 1 base and J by 2 bases, with 12 bases left in between. This CDR3 spans 15 amino acids. The CDR3 DNA reads TGTGCCTGGAGTGAGCTAGGTCGAGCCTACAATGAGCAGTTCTTC. It specifies CAWSELGRAYNEQFF.

V usage is TRBV11-2 and J usage is TRBJ2-1; D uncertain. The germline V and J ends were trimmed by 1 base and 4 bases, with 11 bases remaining between them. Germline-derived CDR1 and CDR2 are SGHAT and FQNNGV. The CDR3 covers 15 residues. The CDR3 loop reads CASSLGVLPYNEQFF. CDR3 in DNA: TGTGCCAGCAGCTTAGGAGTCCTACCGTACAATGAGCAGTTCTTC.

The rearrangement links TRBV19 to TRBJ2-7; no clear D. Trimming removed 1 base at V and 3 bases at J, with 13 bases between. The germline V gene has CDR1 LNHDA and CDR2 SQIVND (reference sequence). The CDR3 length is 15 residues. CDR3 nucleotides: TGTGCCAGTAGTATAGGATCAGGCCGTATCTACGAGCAGTACTTC. Protein product: CASSIGSGRIYEQYF.

The chain joins TRBV5-1 to TRBJ2-2; TRBD2 aligns across 9 bases. Germline V CDR1 and CDR2: SGHRS, YFSETQ. The CDR3 has 16 residues. Unmatched junction bases numbered 9, after V lost 4 bases and J lost 5 bases. The CDR3 DNA reads as TGCGCCAGCAGCCCCCACGTAGCGGGAGATACCGGGGAGCTGTTTTTT. It codes for CASSPHVAGDTGELFF.

V and J are TRBV19 and TRBJ2-1; D is perhaps TRBD2 (5 bases). The V end lost 6 bases, the J end lost 8 bases, and 20 bases lay between the germline ends. Germline CDR1 reads LNHDA; CDR2 reads SQIVND (reference sequence). CDR3 length: 15 residues. In DNA form, the CDR3 reads TGTGCCAGTAGCTCACTTCCGGCGGGTTACCATGAGCAGTTCTTC. This encodes CASSSLPAGYHEQFF.

The rearrangement joins TRBV19 to TRBJ2-7; no clear D. Germline V CDR1 and CDR2: LNHDA, SQIVND (reference sequence). The CDR3 loop spans 11 amino acids. Between the trimmed V and J ends, which lost 8 bases and 3 bases, there was a span of 8 bases. The chain's CDR3 is CASGLGYEQYF. In nucleotides, the CDR3 is TGTGCCAGTGGTTTAGGCTACGAGCAGTACTTC.

The chain links TRBV4-2 to TRBJ1-4, with D hard to call. Germline CDR1 reads LGHNA; CDR2 reads YNFKEQ. This CDR3 contains 14 residues. V was trimmed by 4 bases and J by 0 bases, leaving 6 bases between them. CDR3: CASSPVATNEKLFF. The CDR3 bases are TGTGCCAGCAGCCCTGTGGCAACTAATGAAAAACTGTTTTTT.

CDR3 region: CASSPQGAGQGQFF. DNA for the CDR3: TGTGCCAGCAGTCCACAGGGGGCGGGCCAGGGGCAGTTCTTC. The chain recombines TRBV7-2 with TRBJ2-1, with 9 positions matching TRBD1. J gave up 12 bases and V 6 bases, and 12 bases lay outside the gene matches. The V gene's germline CDR1 is SGHTA and CDR2 FQGNSA. The CDR3 has 14 residues.

The rearrangement uses TRBV28 and TRBJ2-2; 8 nucleotides align to TRBD2. Germline lookup yields CDR1 MDHEN and CDR2 SYDVKM. The trim removed 6 bases at V and 2 bases at J, leaving 2 bases unmatched. The CDR3 sequence is 14 residues long. CDR3 region: CASRLAVNTGELFF. In nucleotides, the CDR3 is TGTGCCAGCAGACTAGCGGTAAACACCGGGGAGCTGTTTTTT.

The chain joins TRBV15 to TRBJ2-4, with TRBD2 matching over 13 bases. This CDR3 region has 13 residues. CDR1 and CDR2 from the germline V gene are LNHNV and YYDKDF (reference sequence). V was pared by 8 bases and J by 9 bases, with 4 bases of the junction left unmatched. The CDR3 DNA follows: TGTGCCACCGGGACTAGCGGGATCGGCATTCAGTACTTC. Residues: CATGTSGIGIQYF. The full variable domain, in which reference TRBV15 and TRBJ2-4 provide the parts outside the CDR3, is DAMVIQNPRYQVTQFGKPVTLSCSQTLNHNVMYWYQQKSSQAPKLLFHYYDKDFNNEADTPDNFQSRRPNTSFCFLDIRSPGLGDTAMYLCATGTSGIGIQYFGAGTRLSVL.

Remarks on this clone: Other nucleotide sequences in the sample specify the same CDR3. The chain uses TRBV7-2 and TRBJ2-1, with D possibly being TRBD1 (6 bases). CDR3 length equals 15 residues. V was trimmed by 1 base and J by 0 bases, leaving 7 bases between them. Germline CDR1 is SGHTA and CDR2 is FQGNSA. The CDR3 DNA sequence: TGTGCCAGCAGCTTAGGGGGGCGCTCCTACAATGAGCAGTTCTTC. The encoded protein is CASSLGGRSYNEQFF. Full variable domain (remainder filled in from reference TRBV7-2 and TRBJ2-1): GAGVSQSPSNKVTEKGKDVELRCDPISGHTALYWYRQSLGQGLEFLIYFQGNSAPDKSGLPSDRFSAERTGGSVSTLTIQRTQQEDSAVYLCASSLGGRSYNEQFFGPGTRLTVL.

V is TRBV5-1 and J is TRBJ1-1, with 9 bases identical to TRBD1. Germline V lookup: CDR1 SGHRS, CDR2 YFSETQ. This CDR3 is built from 18 residues. V dropped 0 bases and J dropped 6; count of bases not matched to a gene: 15. This CDR3 reads CASSLGGVTGGLIAEAFF. The CDR3 DNA reads as TGCGCCAGCAGCTTGGGTGGGGTCACAGGGGGCTTAATAGCTGAAGCTTTCTTT.

The chain combines TRBV4-3 with TRBJ2-3; D is tentatively TRBD1 or TRBD2 (5 bases each). This CDR3 comprises 13 residues. Germline V gives CDR1 LGHNA, CDR2 YSLEER. Between the trimmed V and J ends, which lost 0 bases and 11 bases, there was a span of 12 bases. As DNA, the CDR3 is TGCGCCAGCAGCCAAGATCGAGGGGTAGGGCAGTATTTT. Translated: CASSQDRGVGQYF.

With regard to this clone: This specimen includes other DNA sequences encoding the same CDR3. CDR3 in DNA: TGTGCCAGCAGCCCCGAGGATACGCAGTATTTT. Encoded protein: CASSPEDTQYF. This chain connects TRBV28 to TRBJ2-3; D gene unclear. The germline gives CDR1 MDHEN, CDR2 SYDVKM. The CDR3 is 11 residues long. The ends were cut back, 6 bases at V and 6 bases at J, with 7 bases in the middle.

Note on this clone: The sample holds other DNA sequences that translate to the same CDR3. The chain employs TRBV5-1 and TRBJ1-1; D is unclear. V was clipped by 0 bases and J by 2 bases, with 2 bases between them. Germline CDR1 SGHRS, CDR2 YFSETQ. The CDR3 has 12 amino acids. For the CDR3, the DNA is TGCGCCAGCAGCTTGGCTAACACTGAAGCTTTCTTT. This translates into CASSLANTEAFF.